The clone carrying this TCR beta chain turned up a few times. This specimen comes from a study of blood T cells in healthy people across ages. Together with a sample-barcoded 5' primer, a J-beta primer mix was included in a second PCR lasting roughly 6 to 12 cycles. TCRdb processed the 5' RACE reads anew with MiXCR; each CDR3 protein has one entry. Seen here are over a million distinct CDR3 sequences, 42% observed once, and the top ten hold less than 8%. Looked up from germline, CDR1 is SGHRS and CDR2 is YFSETQ. The CDR3 is 15 amino acids. This TCR was sampled from a woman aged 18-35 years in good health. The chain uses TRBV5-1 and TRBJ2-4; D might be TRBD1 (5 bases). The last part of the DNA fits TRBJ2-7 better; the J call may be wrong. The sample consisted of blood. CDR3 protein: CASSLSAGNTYEQYF. The DNA of the CDR3 is TGCGCCAGCAGCTTGTCAGCAGGGAACACCTACGAGCAGTACTTC.